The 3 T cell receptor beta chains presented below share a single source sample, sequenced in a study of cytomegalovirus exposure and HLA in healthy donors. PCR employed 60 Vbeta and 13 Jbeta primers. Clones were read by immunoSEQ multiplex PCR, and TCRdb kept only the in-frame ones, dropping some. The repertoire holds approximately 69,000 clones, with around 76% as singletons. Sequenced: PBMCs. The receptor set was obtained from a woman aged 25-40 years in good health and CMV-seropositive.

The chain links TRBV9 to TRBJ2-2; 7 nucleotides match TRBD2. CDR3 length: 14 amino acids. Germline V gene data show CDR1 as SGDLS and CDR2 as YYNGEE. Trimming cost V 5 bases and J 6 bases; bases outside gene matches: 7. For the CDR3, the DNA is TGTGCCAGCAGGGGAGGACTAGACCCCGGGGAGCTGTTTTTT. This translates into CASRGGLDPGELFF.

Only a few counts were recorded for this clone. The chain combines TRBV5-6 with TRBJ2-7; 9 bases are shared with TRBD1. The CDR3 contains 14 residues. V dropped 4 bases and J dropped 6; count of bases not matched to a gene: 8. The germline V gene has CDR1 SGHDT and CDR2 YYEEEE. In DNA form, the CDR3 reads TGTGCCAGCAGCCGGGGACAGGGTGGCGGCGAGCAGTACTTC. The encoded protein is CASSRGQGGGEQYF.

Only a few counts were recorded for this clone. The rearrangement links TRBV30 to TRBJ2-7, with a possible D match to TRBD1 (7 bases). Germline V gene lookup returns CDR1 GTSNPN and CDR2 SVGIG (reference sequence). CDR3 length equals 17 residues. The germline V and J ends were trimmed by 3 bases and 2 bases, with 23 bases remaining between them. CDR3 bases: TGTGCCTGGAGCCATCAGAGGGGGGACAGTGGTACCTACGAGCAGTACTTC. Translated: CAWSHQRGDSGTYEQYF.